The present T cell receptor beta chain was sequenced within a study of blood T cell repertoires in COVID-19. Turning to the study itself: In each case, the material was cDNA or gDNA derived from T cells, B-cell-depleted T cells, or PBMCs.

Under the authors' procedure: Reference gene primer amplification gave nucleated cell count estimates. The table came from immunoSEQ multiplex PCR; TCRdb's copy has only in-frame clones and leaves some out. That table gives V, J and clone size, and the DNA gave D and trimming. Of just under 65,000 clones listed, more than 65% are singletons. V trimming: 5 bases; J trimming: 2 bases; junction bases outside the gene matches: 2. Germline values: CDR1 KGHDR, CDR2 SFDVKD. There are 15 residues in the CDR3. This receptor was taken from a human donor in a cohort sampled during active COVID-19. The chain has TRBV24-1 and TRBJ2-1, with 10 bases lining up with TRBD1. The sample consisted of peripheral blood. CDR3 amino acids: CATSAGTGAYNEQFF. The CDR3 DNA is TGTGCCACCAGTGCAGGGACAGGGGCCTACAATGAGCAGTTCTTC.